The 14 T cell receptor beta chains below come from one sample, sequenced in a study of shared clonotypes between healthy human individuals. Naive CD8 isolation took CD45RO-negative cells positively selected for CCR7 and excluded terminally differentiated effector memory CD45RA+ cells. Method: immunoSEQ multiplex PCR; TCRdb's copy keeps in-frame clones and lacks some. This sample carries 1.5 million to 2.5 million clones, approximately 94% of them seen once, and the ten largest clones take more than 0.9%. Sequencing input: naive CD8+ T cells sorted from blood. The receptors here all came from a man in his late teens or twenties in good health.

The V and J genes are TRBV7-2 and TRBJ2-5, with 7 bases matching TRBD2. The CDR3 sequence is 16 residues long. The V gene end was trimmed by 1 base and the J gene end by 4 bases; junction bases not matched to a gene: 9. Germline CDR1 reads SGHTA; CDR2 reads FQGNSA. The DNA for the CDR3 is TGTGCCAGCAGCTTAGATACTGGTGCGGGAGCAGAGACCCAGTACTTC. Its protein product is CASSLDTGAGAETQYF.

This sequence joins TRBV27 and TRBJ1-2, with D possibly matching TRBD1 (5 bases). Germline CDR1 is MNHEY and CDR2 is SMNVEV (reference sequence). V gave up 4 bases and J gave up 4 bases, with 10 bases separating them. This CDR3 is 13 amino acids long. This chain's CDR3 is CASSWGGTYGYTF. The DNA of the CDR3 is TGTGCCAGCAGTTGGGGGGGGACCTATGGCTACACCTTC.

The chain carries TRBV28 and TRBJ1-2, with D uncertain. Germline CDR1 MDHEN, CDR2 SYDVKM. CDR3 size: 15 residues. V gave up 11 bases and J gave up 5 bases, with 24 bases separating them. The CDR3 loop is CALGPKRGTEYGYTF. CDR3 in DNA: TGTGCCCTAGGGCCGAAAAGAGGAACAGAATATGGCTACACCTTC.

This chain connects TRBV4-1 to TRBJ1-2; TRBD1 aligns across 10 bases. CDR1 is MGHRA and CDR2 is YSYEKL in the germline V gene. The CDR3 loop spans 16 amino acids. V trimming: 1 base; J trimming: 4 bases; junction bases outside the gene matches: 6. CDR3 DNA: TGCGCCAGCAGCCAAGGCCCGGGACAGGGGAGCTATGGCTACACCTTC. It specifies CASSQGPGQGSYGYTF.

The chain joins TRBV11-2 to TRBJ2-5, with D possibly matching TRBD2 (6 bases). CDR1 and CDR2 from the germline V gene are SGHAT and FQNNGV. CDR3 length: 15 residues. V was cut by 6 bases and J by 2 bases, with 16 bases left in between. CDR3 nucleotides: TGTGCCAGCAGTCCAAGAGGGAGCGGGCAAGAGACCCAGTACTTC. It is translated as CASSPRGSGQETQYF.

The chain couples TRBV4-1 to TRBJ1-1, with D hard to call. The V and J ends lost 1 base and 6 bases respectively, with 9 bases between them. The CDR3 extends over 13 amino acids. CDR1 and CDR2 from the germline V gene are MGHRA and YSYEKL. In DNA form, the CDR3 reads TGCGCCAGCAGCCAAGCGGGATGGGCTGAAGCTTTCTTT. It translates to CASSQAGWAEAFF.

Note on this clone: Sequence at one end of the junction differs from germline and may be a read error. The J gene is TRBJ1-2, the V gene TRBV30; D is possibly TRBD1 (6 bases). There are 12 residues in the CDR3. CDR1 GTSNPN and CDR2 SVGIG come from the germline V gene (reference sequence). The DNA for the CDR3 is TGTGTCTGGTTGGGGGCCGATCATGGCTACACCTTC. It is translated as CVWLGADHGYTF.

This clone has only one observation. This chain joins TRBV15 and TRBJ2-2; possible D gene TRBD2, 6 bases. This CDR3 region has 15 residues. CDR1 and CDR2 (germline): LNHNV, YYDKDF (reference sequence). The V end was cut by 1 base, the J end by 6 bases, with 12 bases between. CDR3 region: CATSRVRDPPGELFF. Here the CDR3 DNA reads TGTGCCACCAGCAGAGTGCGGGATCCCCCCGGGGAGCTGTTTTTT. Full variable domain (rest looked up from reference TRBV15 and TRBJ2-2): DAMVIQNPRYQVTQFGKPVTLSCSQTLNHNVMYWYQQKSSQAPKLLFHYYDKDFNNEADTPDNFQSRRPNTSFCFLDIRSPGLGDTAMYLCATSRVRDPPGELFFGEGSRLTVL.

The CDR3 spells CASVRQGSTDTQYF. CDR3 coding DNA: TGTGCCAGCGTACGACAGGGTAGCACAGATACGCAGTATTTT. V and J are TRBV5-6 and TRBJ2-3; 7 bases are shared with TRBD1. Germline V gene sequence: CDR1 SGHDT, CDR2 YYEEEE. The CDR3 contains 14 residues. Trimming cost V 7 bases and J 0 bases; bases outside gene matches: 5. Full variable domain (outside the CDR3, taken from reference TRBV5-6 and TRBJ2-3): DAGVTQSPTHLIKTRGQQVTLRCSPKSGHDTVSWYQQALGQGPQFIFQYYEEEERQRGNFPDRFSGHQFPNYSSELNVNALLLGDSALYLCASVRQGSTDTQYFGPGTRLTVL.

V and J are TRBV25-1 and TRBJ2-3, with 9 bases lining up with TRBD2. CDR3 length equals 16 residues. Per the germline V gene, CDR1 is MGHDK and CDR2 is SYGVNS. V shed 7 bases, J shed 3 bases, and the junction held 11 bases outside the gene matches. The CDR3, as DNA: TGTGCCAGCACCGGTGGTAGCGGGAGTAGTACAGATACGCAGTATTTT. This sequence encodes CASTGGSGSSTDTQYF.

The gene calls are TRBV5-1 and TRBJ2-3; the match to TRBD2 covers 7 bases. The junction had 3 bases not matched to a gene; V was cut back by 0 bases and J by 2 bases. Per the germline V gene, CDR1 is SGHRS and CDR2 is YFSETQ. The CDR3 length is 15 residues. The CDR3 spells CASSLAREPTDTQYF. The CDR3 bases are TGCGCCAGCAGCTTGGCGCGGGAGCCCACAGATACGCAGTATTTT.

The CDR3 loop reads CASSLAASGKDEQFF. As DNA, the CDR3 is TGTGCCAGCAGCTTGGCGGCTAGCGGGAAGGATGAGCAGTTCTTC. The chain joins TRBV5-6 to TRBJ2-1; 9 nucleotides match TRBD2. V lost 0 bases, J lost 8 bases, and 6 bases stayed unmatched. Looked up from germline, CDR1 is SGHDT and CDR2 is YYEEEE. The CDR3 extends over 15 amino acids.

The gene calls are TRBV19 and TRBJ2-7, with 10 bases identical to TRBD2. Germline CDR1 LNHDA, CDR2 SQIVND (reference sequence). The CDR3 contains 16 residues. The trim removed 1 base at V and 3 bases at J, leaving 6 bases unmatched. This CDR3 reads CASSIVMGLAFYEQYF. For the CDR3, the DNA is TGTGCCAGTAGTATAGTAATGGGACTAGCGTTCTACGAGCAGTACTTC. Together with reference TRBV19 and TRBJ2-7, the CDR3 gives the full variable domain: DGGITQSPKYLFRKEGQNVTLSCEQNLNHDAMYWYRQDPGQGLRLIYYSQIVNDFQKGDIAEGYSVSREKKESFPLTVTSAQKNPTAFYLCASSIVMGLAFYEQYFGPGTRLTVT.

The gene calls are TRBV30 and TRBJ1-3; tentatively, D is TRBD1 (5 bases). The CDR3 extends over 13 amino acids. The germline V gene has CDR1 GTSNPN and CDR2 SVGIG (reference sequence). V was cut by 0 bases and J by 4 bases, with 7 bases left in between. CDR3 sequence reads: CAWSVGQGNTIYF. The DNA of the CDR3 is TGTGCCTGGAGTGTGGGGCAGGGAAACACCATATATTTT.